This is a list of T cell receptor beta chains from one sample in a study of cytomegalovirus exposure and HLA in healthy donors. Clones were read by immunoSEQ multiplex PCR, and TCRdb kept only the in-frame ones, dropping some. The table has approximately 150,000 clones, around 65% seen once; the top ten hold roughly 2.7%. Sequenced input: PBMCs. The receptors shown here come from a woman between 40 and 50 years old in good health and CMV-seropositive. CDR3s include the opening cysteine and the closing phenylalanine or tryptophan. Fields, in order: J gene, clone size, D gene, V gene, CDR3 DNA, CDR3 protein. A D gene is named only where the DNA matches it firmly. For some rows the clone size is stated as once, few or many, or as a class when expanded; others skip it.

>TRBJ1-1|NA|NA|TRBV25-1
TGTGCCAGCAGTGACGGGATGTTGGGTAACACTGAAGCTTTCTTT
CASSDGMLGNTEAFF
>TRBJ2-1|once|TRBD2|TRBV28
TGTGCCAGCAGTTCCCCGGGACTAGCGGGAGTGGCGTTCTTC
CASSSPGLAGVAFF
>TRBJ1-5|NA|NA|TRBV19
TGTGCCAGTAGTCCGGGGGGACCTAGCAATCAGCCCCAGCATTTT
CASSPGGPSNQPQHF
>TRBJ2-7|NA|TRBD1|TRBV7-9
TGTGCCACAAGACAGGGGGCCTACGAGCAGTACTTC
CATRQGAYEQYF
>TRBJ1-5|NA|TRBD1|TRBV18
TGTGCCAGCTCACGAGGACAGGGTAGCGGCAATCAGCCCCAGCATTTT
CASSRGQGSGNQPQHF
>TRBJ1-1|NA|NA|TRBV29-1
TGCAGCGTCCGGACAGACATGAACACTGAAGCTTTCTTT
CSVRTDMNTEAFF
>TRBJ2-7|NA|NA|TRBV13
TGTGCCAGCAGCTTAGGCGCAGGGATAAACGAGCAGTACTTC
CASSLGAGINEQYF
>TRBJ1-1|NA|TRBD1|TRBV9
TGTGCCAGCAGCGTAGGTGGACAGGGGGCTACTGAAGCTTTCTTT
CASSVGGQGATEAFF
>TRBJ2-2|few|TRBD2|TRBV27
TGTGCCAGCAGAGGGACTACGAACACCGGGGAGCTGTTTTTT
CASRGTTNTGELFF
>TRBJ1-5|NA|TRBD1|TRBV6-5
TGTGCCAGCAGTCCCGGGACAGGACGTTATCAGCCCCAGCATTTT
CASSPGTGRYQPQHF
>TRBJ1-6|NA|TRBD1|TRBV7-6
TGTGCCAGCAGCCAGACAGGGGGAAATAATTCACCCCTCCACTTT
CASSQTGGNNSPLHF
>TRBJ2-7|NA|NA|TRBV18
TGTGCCAGCTCACCTTCGACAGGAGCCTACGAGCAGTACTTC
CASSPSTGAYEQYF
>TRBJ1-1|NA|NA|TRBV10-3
TGTGCCATCAGTGAGCCCGGCGGTGAAGCTTTCTTT
CAISEPGGEAFF
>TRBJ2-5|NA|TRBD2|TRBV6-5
TGTGCCAGCAGTTACTCGGGGGGGTGGGAGACCCAGTACTTC
CASSYSGGWETQYF
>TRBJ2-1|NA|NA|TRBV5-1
TGCGCCAGCAGCACCGGGACTCGGGAGCAGTTCTTC
CASSTGTREQFF
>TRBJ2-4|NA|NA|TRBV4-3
TGCGCCAGCAGCCATGGGGACAACTCCAAAAACATTCAGTACTTC
CASSHGDNSKNIQYF
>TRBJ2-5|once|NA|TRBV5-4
TGTGCCAGCAGCTTGGCGTCAACACAAGAGACCCAGTACTTC
CASSLASTQETQYF
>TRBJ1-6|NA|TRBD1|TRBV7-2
TGTGCCAGCAGCTCACGTCCGGGACAGGGTCATTCACCCCTCCACTTT
CASSSRPGQGHSPLHF
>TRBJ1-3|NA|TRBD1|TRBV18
TGTGCCAGCTCACTAGACAGGGCCGGAAACACCATATATTTT
CASSLDRAGNTIYF
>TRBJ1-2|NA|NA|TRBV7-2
TGTGCCAGCAGCTTGATCCCAGGGTGTGGCTACACCTTC
CASSLIPGCGYTF
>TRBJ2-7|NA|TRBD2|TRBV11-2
TGTGCCAGCAGCTTAAGCACTAGCGGGGCCCGTGAGTACTTC
CASSLSTSGAREYF
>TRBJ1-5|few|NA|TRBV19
TGTGCCAGTAGTACCTTGGACAGCTACTTCAGCAATCAGCCCCAGCATTTT
CASSTLDSYFSNQPQHF
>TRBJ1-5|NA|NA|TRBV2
TGTGCCAGCAGTCGACAGGTCAATAGCAATCAGCCCCAGAATTTT
CASSRQVNSNQPQNF
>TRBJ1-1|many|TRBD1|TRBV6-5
TGTGCCAGCAGTCCGGGGACAGGGTTTGACAAAGCTTTCTTT
CASSPGTGFDKAFF